This T cell receptor (beta chain) was sequenced for a study of T cells expressing NK-cell markers. TCRdb re-called the 5' RACE reads and catalogs CDR3 proteins one per entry, DNA excluded. The sample has 450,000 to 600,000 distinct CDR3 sequences. Germline values: CDR1 SGHVS, CDR2 FQNEAQ. There are 14 residues in the CDR3. The chain is built from TRBV7-8 and TRBJ2-1. The sequence was collected from a man aged 18 to 35 in good health. The material sequenced was blood T cells: a sorted CD56 or NKG2C T cell subset, CD4+ or CD8+ T cells, or bulk PBMC T cells (not recorded which). This CDR3 reads CASSLDHSGNEQFF.